The 17 T cell receptor beta chains presented below share a single source sample, sequenced in a study of PD-1 blockade in classical Hodgkin lymphoma. Described time point: cycle 4 day 1 (C4D1), after six to seven weeks of nivolumab. Every single patient, without exception, relapsed after autologous stem cell transplantation, and brentuximab vedotin exposure varied. Some clones are missing from TCRdb's copy, which holds only in-frame ones; the method was immunoSEQ multiplex PCR. The repertoire holds about 96,000 clones, with about 92% as singletons. The sample consisted of peripheral blood mononuclear cells (PBMCs), taken before the fourth cycle of nivolumab. Every receptor here comes from a human donor with classical Hodgkin lymphoma.

The genes are TRBV10-3 and TRBJ2-7; no firm D call. From germline, CDR1 is ENHRY and CDR2 SYGVKD. Trimming shortened V by 10 bases and J by 2 bases, and 15 bases separated the two germline ends. This CDR3 comprises 13 residues. CDR3 coding DNA: TGTGCCACCCGGACGGAAACCACCTACGAGCAGTACTTC. Encoded protein: CATRTETTYEQYF.

This chain links TRBV6-9 with TRBJ1-1, with D hard to call. Germline-derived CDR1 and CDR2 are MNHGY and SVAAGI. This CDR3 contains 14 residues. Trimming cost V 7 bases and J 4 bases, with 16 bases left between them. CDR3 DNA: TGTGCCAGCAAAATCTCCCCCCTGGGCACTGAAGCTTTCTTT. Its protein is CASKISPLGTEAFF.

The V gene is TRBV5-1, the J gene TRBJ1-1, with unresolved D. Trimming shortened V by 0 bases and J by 10 bases, and 13 bases separated the two germline ends. Germline CDR1 and CDR2: SGHRS and YFSETQ. The CDR3 is 13 amino acids. The CDR3 region has the DNA TGCGCCAGCAGCTTGGTCATTCAGGAGGGAGCTTTCTTT. Translating gives CASSLVIQEGAFF.

This CDR3 is CASSAGNEQFF. CDR3 coding DNA: TGTGCCAGCAGCGCGGGCAATGAGCAGTTCTTC. This rearrangement joins TRBV5-4 to TRBJ2-1; possibly TRBD2 for D (5 bases). The V gene's germline CDR1 is SGHNT and CDR2 YYREEE (reference sequence). This CDR3 spans 11 amino acids. V was trimmed by 4 bases and J by 6 bases, leaving 5 bases between them.

The chain links TRBV29-1 to TRBJ2-1; D is unclear. The germline V gene has CDR1 SQVTM and CDR2 ANQGSEA. V shed 0 bases and J shed 0 bases, with 6 bases lying between them. The CDR3 length is 14 residues. For the CDR3, the DNA is TGCAGCGTTGAAGAACCGAGCTCCTACAATGAGCAGTTCTTC. Residues: CSVEEPSSYNEQFF.

J is TRBJ2-7 and V is TRBV5-4, with D tentatively TRBD2 (6 bases). The CDR3 runs 14 residues. Germline CDR1 is SGHNT and CDR2 is YYREEE (reference sequence). Trimming shortened V by 0 bases and J by 5 bases, and 12 bases separated the two germline ends. This chain's CDR3 is CASSLVGGHNEQYF. The CDR3 bases are TGTGCCAGCAGCTTGGTGGGGGGTCACAACGAGCAGTACTTC.

This chain connects TRBV6-5 to TRBJ2-7; D perhaps matches TRBD2 (5 bases). Germline V gives CDR1 MNHEY, CDR2 SVGAGI. This CDR3 contains 13 residues. V gave up 5 bases and J gave up 3 bases, with 11 bases separating them. DNA for the CDR3: TGTGCCAGCAGTGTTACCGGAGGCTACGAGCAGTACTTC. It yields the protein CASSVTGGYEQYF.

V is TRBV5-1 and J is TRBJ2-2; 7 bases are shared with TRBD2. The CDR3 is made up of 16 amino acids. The germline V gene encodes CDR1 SGHRS and CDR2 YFSETQ. V lost 3 bases, J lost 6 bases, and 11 bases stayed unmatched. CDR3 nucleotides: TGCGCCAGCAGCTCAACAAATCGGGGACTACCCGGGGAGCTGTTTTTT. It is translated as CASSSTNRGLPGELFF.

The gene calls are TRBV28 and TRBJ2-5; 7 bases align to TRBD1. V lost 6 bases to trimming and J lost 5 bases; unmatched junction nucleotides: 6. The CDR3 is 13 amino acids. CDR1 and CDR2 (germline): MDHEN, SYDVKM. CDR3 region: CASSPPDRETQYF. The CDR3 coding sequence is TGTGCCAGCAGCCCTCCGGACAGGGAGACCCAGTACTTC.

This chain joins TRBV28 and TRBJ2-2, with 7 bases fitting TRBD1. CDR1 is MDHEN, CDR2 SYDVKM, per germline. V shed 5 bases, J shed 4 bases, and the junction held 13 bases outside the gene matches. The CDR3 runs 17 residues. The CDR3 protein is CASSPHTGAWGTGELFF. In DNA form, the CDR3 reads TGTGCCAGCAGTCCCCATACAGGGGCCTGGGGCACCGGGGAGCTGTTTTTT.

The rearrangement joins TRBV27 to TRBJ2-1; D not certain. Germline loops: CDR1 MNHEY, CDR2 SMNVEV (reference sequence). CDR3 size: 11 residues. Trimming cost V 8 bases and J 4 bases, with 6 bases left between them. The CDR3 protein is CASGRYNEQFF. The DNA of the CDR3 is TGTGCCAGCGGACGATACAATGAGCAGTTCTTC.

The CDR3: CASSTPDRGAFNEQFF. CDR3 coding DNA: TGTGCCAGCAGCACCCCGGACAGGGGGGCCTTCAATGAGCAGTTCTTC. The V gene is TRBV7-6, the J gene TRBJ2-1; TRBD1 agrees at 10 bases. Losses at the gene ends were 5 bases for V and 6 bases for J; bases not matched to a gene: 10. This CDR3 is built from 16 residues. The germline CDR1 and CDR2 sequences are SGHVS and FNYEAQ.

The chain recombines TRBV5-1 with TRBJ2-3, with a weak D call TRBD1 (6 bases). The germline V gene encodes CDR1 SGHRS and CDR2 YFSETQ. V was trimmed by 4 bases and J by 2 bases, leaving 11 bases between them. The CDR3 covers 14 residues. CDR3 bases: TGCGCCAGCAGCCCCGACAGGTTCACAGATACGCAGTATTTT. Protein sequence: CASSPDRFTDTQYF.

This clone came up a few times. The rearrangement uses TRBV4-1 and TRBJ2-2, with 7 bases matching TRBD1. The germline V gene has CDR1 MGHRA and CDR2 YSYEKL. The length of the CDR3 is 17 residues. Trimming removed 7 bases from V and 3 bases from J; junction bases left unmatched: 14. The CDR3 DNA follows: TGCGCCAGCAACCTCCCCGGGGCAGGGGGTCACACCGGGGAGCTGTTTTTT. It yields the protein CASNLPGAGGHTGELFF.

The chain carries TRBV5-1 and TRBJ2-1, with 11 bases fitting TRBD1. Unmatched junction bases numbered 4, after V lost 4 bases and J lost 4 bases. The CDR3 is made up of 15 amino acids. In germline, CDR1 is SGHRS, CDR2 YFSETQ. DNA of the CDR3: TGCGCCAGCAGCGTCGGGACAGGGGGGTACAATGAGCAGTTCTTC. This encodes CASSVGTGGYNEQFF.

The chain uses TRBV2 and TRBJ1-2, with 7 positions matching TRBD1. Germline V gene data show CDR1 as SNHLY and CDR2 as FYNNEI. The CDR3 length is 13 residues. J gave up 6 bases and V 3 bases, and 4 bases lay outside the gene matches. The CDR3 loop reads CASSDGRGHGYTF. In DNA form, the CDR3 reads TGTGCCAGCAGTGATGGGAGGGGGCATGGCTACACCTTC.

This chain links TRBV6-1 with TRBJ2-7; 9 positions match TRBD1. The CDR3 sequence is 15 residues long. J lost 3 bases, V lost 3 bases, and 6 bases had no gene match. The germline V gene encodes CDR1 MNHNS and CDR2 SASEGT. The CDR3 DNA reads as TGTGCCAGCAGTGATCCACAGACAGGGGGCTACGAGCAGTACTTC. Translation gives CASSDPQTGGYEQYF.